These 7 T cell receptor beta chains came from one sample sequenced in a study of T cell repertoires in cytomegalovirus infection. One entry per CDR3 protein, called by TCRdb with MiXCR from the reads. Found here are 480,000 or so distinct CDR3 sequences, about 11% of them singletons; the top ten hold roughly 10%. Input material: PBMCs. These receptors were obtained from a human donor in good health (CMV status not recorded). Some clones in this sample may be carry-over from other donors' samples.

This clonotype was observed at least ten times. V gene TRBV5-1 combines with J gene TRBJ2-3; no reliable D call. This CDR3 comprises 12 residues. With 1 base removed from V and 15 bases from J, the gap between germline ends came to 15 bases. The germline V gene has CDR1 SGHRS and CDR2 YFSETQ. The CDR3 bases are TGCGCCAGCAGCTTGAGGCTAATGTCCGAATATTTT. Protein: CASSLRLMSEYF. Supplemented by reference TRBV5-1 and TRBJ2-3, the full variable domain reads KAGVTQTPRYLIKTRGQQVTLSCSPISGHRSVSWYQQTPGQGLQFLFEYFSETQRNKGNFPGRFSGRQFSNSRSEMNVSTLELGDSALYLCASSLRLMSEYFGPGTRLTVL.

V usage is TRBV19 and J usage is TRBJ1-1; D possibly corresponds to TRBD1 (5 bases). This CDR3 has 14 amino acids. Per the germline V gene, CDR1 is LNHDA and CDR2 is SQIVND (reference sequence). Trimming took off 0 bases at V and 4 bases at J, with 9 bases between the two ends. CDR3 sequence (DNA): TGTGCCAGTAGTATAGAGGGGGAGATCACTGAAGCTTTCTTT. Protein: CASSIEGEITEAFF.

This clonotype was seen only a few times. V is TRBV5-4 and J is TRBJ2-6; D gene ambiguous. Germline V gives CDR1 SGHNT, CDR2 YYREEE (reference sequence). The CDR3 runs to 14 residues. V was cut by 4 bases and J by 4 bases, with 9 bases left in between. CDR3 sequence reads: CASSLVTGANVLTF. As DNA, the CDR3 is TGTGCCAGCAGCCTAGTGACCGGGGCCAACGTCCTGACTTTC.

This clonotype showed up many times. The chain has TRBV29-1 and TRBJ2-5; D gene unclear. Germline V CDR1 and CDR2: SQVTM, ANQGSEA. V dropped 0 bases and J dropped 5 bases, with 10 bases sitting between them. The CDR3 spans 13 residues. The CDR3 DNA reads as TGCAGCGTTGAAGACACGGGTTGGGAGACCCAGTACTTC. As protein: CSVEDTGWETQYF.

The chain links TRBV27 to TRBJ1-5, with D hard to call. Germline V gene sequence: CDR1 MNHEY, CDR2 SMNVEV (reference sequence). Trimming stripped 2 bases from V and 9 bases from J, with 11 bases between. The CDR3 is 13 residues long. This chain's CDR3 is CASSLNEIWPQHF. As DNA, the CDR3 is TGTGCCAGCAGTTTAAATGAAATATGGCCCCAGCATTTT.

The chain carries TRBV27 and TRBJ2-7; perhaps TRBD1 as D (6 bases). This CDR3 is 13 amino acids long. V lost 7 bases and J lost 3, with 13 bases in between. The germline CDR1 and CDR2 sequences are MNHEY and SMNVEV (reference sequence). CDR3 protein: CASKQGSIYEQYF. The CDR3 DNA follows: TGTGCCAGCAAACAGGGCTCAATCTACGAGCAGTACTTC.

The chain carries TRBV5-1 and TRBJ1-1; no firm D call. The length of the CDR3 is 12 residues. Germline V lookup: CDR1 SGHRS, CDR2 YFSETQ. Trimming shortened V by 4 bases and J by 8 bases, and 12 bases separated the two germline ends. The CDR3 DNA is TGCGCCAGCAGCCCTGAGGGCCTAGAAGCTTTCTTT. Amino acids: CASSPEGLEAFF.